The sequence of this T cell receptor beta chain was determined in a study of blood T cell repertoires in COVID-19. The authors' processing: By means of reference gene primer amplification, nucleated cell counts were estimated. The repertoire was sequenced with immunoSEQ multiplex PCR; TCRdb's copy has only in-frame clones and lacks some. Clonal size and the V and J genes are those of that table, whereas D and trimming came from the DNA. The repertoire includes around 200,000 clones, 88% of them detected once, and approximately 1.5% sits in the top ten. Germline V lookup: CDR1 LNHDA, CDR2 SQIVND (reference sequence). V was trimmed by 9 bases and J by 10 bases, leaving 16 bases between them. CDR3 length: 13 residues.

This clonotype was sampled from a man aged 18 to 35 with active or convalescent COVID-19. This chain uses TRBV19 with TRBJ1-6; D is perhaps TRBD1 (6 bases). The sample was peripheral blood. CDR3 in amino acids: CASNQGSDSPLHF. In nucleotides, the CDR3 is TGTGCCAGCAACCAGGGGAGCGACTCACCCCTCCACTTT.